The clone carrying this TCR beta chain showed up just once. This entry belongs to a study of blood T cell repertoires in COVID-19. The wider study: T cells, B-cell-depleted T cells, or PBMCs supplied cDNA or gDNA.

Unmatched junction bases numbered 21, after V lost 3 bases and J lost 0 bases. The CDR3 runs 21 residues. The germline V gene has CDR1 SGHRS and CDR2 YFSETQ. Original analysis: The assay estimated nucleated cells by amplifying reference gene primers. TCRdb keeps only in-frame clones here, not all; method: immunoSEQ multiplex PCR. For V, J and clone size, that table is used; D and trimming come from the DNA. This sample has about 200,000 clones, with 75% to 85% found just once. The sequencing sample was made of PBMCs or T cells enriched from blood (not recorded which). This clonotype was obtained from a man in his forties who had recovered from COVID-19. The rearrangement links TRBV5-1 to TRBJ2-1; 7 bases match TRBD2. In DNA, the CDR3 is TGCGCCAGCAGCTGGGGGGTAGCGGGTCTGCAAATGTCGAGCTCCTACAATGAGCAGTTCTTC. Translated: CASSWGVAGLQMSSSYNEQFF.